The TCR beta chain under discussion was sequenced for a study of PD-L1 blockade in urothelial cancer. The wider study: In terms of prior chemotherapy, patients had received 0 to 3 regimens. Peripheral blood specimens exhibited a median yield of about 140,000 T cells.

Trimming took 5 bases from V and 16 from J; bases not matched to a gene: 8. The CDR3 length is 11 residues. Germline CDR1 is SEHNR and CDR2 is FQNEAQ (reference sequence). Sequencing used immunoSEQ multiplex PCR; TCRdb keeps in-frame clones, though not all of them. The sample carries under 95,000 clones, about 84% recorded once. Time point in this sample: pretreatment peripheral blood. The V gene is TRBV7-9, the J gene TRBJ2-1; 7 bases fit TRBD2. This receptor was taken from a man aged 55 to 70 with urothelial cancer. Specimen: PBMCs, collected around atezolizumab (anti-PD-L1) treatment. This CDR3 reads CASSRDYQLFF. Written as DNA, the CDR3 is TGTGCCAGCAGCAGGGACTACCAATTATTCTTC. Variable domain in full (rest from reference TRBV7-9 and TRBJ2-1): DTGVSQNPRHKITKRGQNVTFRCDPISEHNRLYWYRQTLGQGPEFLTYFQNEAQLEKSRLLSDRFSAERPKGSFSTLEIQRTEQGDSAMYLCASSRDYQLFFGPGTRLTVL.